Shown below are 14 T cell receptor beta chains from a single sample sequenced in a study of blood T cell repertoires in COVID-19. Clones were sequenced by immunoSEQ multiplex PCR, and TCRdb holds only the in-frame ones, with some missing. Here the sample spans fewer than 400,000 clones, around nine tenths being singletons. The sequencing sample was made of PBMCs or T cells enriched from blood (not recorded which). The receptors shown here come from a man in his thirties or forties who had recovered from COVID-19.

The chain has TRBV30 and TRBJ1-4; tentative D call: TRBD1 (5 bases). V was pared by 3 bases and J by 8 bases, with 13 bases between. This CDR3 is 13 amino acids long. Per the germline V gene, CDR1 is GTSNPN and CDR2 is SVGIG (reference sequence). The CDR3 nucleotides are TGTGCCTGGAGCGCCACGTGGGGCGAAAAACTGTTTTTT. Protein sequence: CAWSATWGEKLFF. Combining the CDR3 with reference TRBV30 and TRBJ1-4 gives the whole variable domain SQTIHQWPATLVQPVGSPLSLECTVEGTSNPNLYWYRQAAGRGLQLLFYSVGIGQISSEVPQNLSASRPQDRQFILSSKKLLLSDSGFYLCAWSATWGEKLFFGSGTQLSVL.

The rearrangement uses TRBV6-1 and TRBJ2-7; 11 bases match TRBD2. Trimming removed 4 bases from V and 0 bases from J; junction bases left unmatched: 5. Germline-derived CDR1 and CDR2 are MNHNS and SASEGT. The CDR3 length is 16 residues. Here the CDR3 reads CASSGASGGTSYEQYF. The CDR3 DNA is TGTGCCAGCAGTGGGGCTAGCGGGGGGACCTCCTACGAGCAGTACTTC.

The chain carries TRBV2 and TRBJ2-7, with D perhaps TRBD1 (6 bases). V lost 6 bases and J lost 6, with 15 bases in between. The CDR3 length is 13 residues. Germline V CDR1 and CDR2: SNHLY, FYNNEI. For the CDR3, the DNA is TGTGCCAGCAGCGGACAGAGTGTCGGCGAGCAGTACTTC. This gives the protein CASSGQSVGEQYF.

This chain joins TRBV7-6 and TRBJ2-2, with 7 nucleotides matching TRBD1. V was pared by 1 base and J by 6 bases, with 5 bases of the junction left unmatched. The V gene's germline CDR1 is SGHVS and CDR2 FNYEAQ. The CDR3 spans 15 residues. DNA of the CDR3: TGTGCCAGCAGCTTAGAACAGGGGAGCGCCGGGGAGCTGTTTTTT. This sequence encodes CASSLEQGSAGELFF.

A word on this clone: This same CDR3 is encoded by further DNA sequences in the sample. The J gene is TRBJ2-3, the V gene TRBV7-2; 9 bases are shared with TRBD2. With 1 base clipped from V and 3 bases from J, the junction kept 5 bases outside the gene matches. The germline gives CDR1 SGHTA, CDR2 FQGNSA. This CDR3 has 16 amino acids. CDR3 coding DNA: TGTGCCAGCAGCTTAGTGGCGGGGGGGCGTACAGATACGCAGTATTTT. The encoded protein is CASSLVAGGRTDTQYF.

The genes are TRBV19 and TRBJ1-6; possibly TRBD1 for D (5 bases). The ends were cut back, 5 bases at V and 7 bases at J, with 15 bases in the middle. Germline V lookup: CDR1 LNHDA, CDR2 SQIVND (reference sequence). CDR3 size: 15 residues. In DNA form, the CDR3 reads TGTGCCAGTAGTGCGGAGGGACGGACCAATTCACCCCTCCACTTT. Its protein product is CASSAEGRTNSPLHF.

Here the CDR3 DNA reads TGTGCCAGCAGCTTAGGGGCAGGGGGGCCCTACGAGCAGTACTTC. It codes for CASSLGAGGPYEQYF. This chain links TRBV7-8 with TRBJ2-7; maybe TRBD1 (7 bases). The V gene lost 1 base and the J gene lost 2 bases, with 12 bases spanning the gap. Germline assignment: CDR1 SGHVS and CDR2 FQNEAQ. The CDR3 sequence is 15 residues long. Full variable domain (remainder filled in from reference TRBV7-8 and TRBJ2-7): GAGVSQSPRYKVAKRGQDVALRCDPISGHVSLFWYQQALGQGPEFLTYFQNEAQLDKSGLPSDRFFAERPEGSVSTLKIQRTQQEDSAVYLCASSLGAGGPYEQYFGPGTRLTVT.

The rearrangement joins TRBV11-2 to TRBJ2-3; 10 bases agree with TRBD2. The trim removed 5 bases at V and 3 bases at J, leaving 5 bases unmatched. Germline values: CDR1 SGHAT, CDR2 FQNNGV. The CDR3 has 15 amino acids. The CDR3 loop reads CASSQRGGWTDTQYF. The CDR3 DNA sequence: TGTGCCAGCAGCCAGCGGGGGGGTTGGACAGATACGCAGTATTTT.

The V and J genes are TRBV5-1 and TRBJ2-7; 8 nucleotides match TRBD1. The germline V gene encodes CDR1 SGHRS and CDR2 YFSETQ. This CDR3 comprises 16 residues. The ends lost 4 bases at V and 5 bases at J; junction bases unmatched: 14. In DNA form, the CDR3 reads TGCGCCAGCAGCCCCAGGACAGGGATTTTAACGGACGAGCAGTACTTC. Amino acid sequence: CASSPRTGILTDEQYF. Filled out from reference TRBV5-1 and TRBJ2-7, the complete variable domain reads KAGVTQTPRYLIKTRGQQVTLSCSPISGHRSVSWYQQTPGQGLQFLFEYFSETQRNKGNFPGRFSGRQFSNSRSEMNVSTLELGDSALYLCASSPRTGILTDEQYFGPGTRLTVT.

The chain employs TRBV19 and TRBJ2-5; 7 bases match TRBD1. The V gene end was trimmed by 3 bases and the J gene end by 5 bases; junction bases not matched to a gene: 9. The CDR3 length is 15 residues. Germline V gives CDR1 LNHDA, CDR2 SQIVND (reference sequence). CDR3 DNA sequence: TGTGCCAGTAGTATCCTCGGGACAGTAGCTGAGACCCAGTACTTC. Translating gives CASSILGTVAETQYF.

This chain joins TRBV5-4 and TRBJ2-3; tentative D call: TRBD1 (7 bases). Trimming shortened V by 4 bases and J by 11 bases, and 20 bases separated the two germline ends. The CDR3 loop spans 14 amino acids. CDR1 is SGHNT and CDR2 is YYREEE in the germline V gene (reference sequence). The CDR3 spells CASSPGQTQGGQYF. CDR3 in DNA: TGTGCCAGCAGCCCGGGACAGACCCAGGGAGGGCAGTATTTT.

The CDR3 DNA reads as TGCGCCAGCAGCTTGGTTCCGAGTAATGAAAAACTGTTTTTT. Encoded protein: CASSLVPSNEKLFF. V usage is TRBV5-1 and J usage is TRBJ1-4; no clear D gene. V was clipped by 0 bases and J by 4 bases, with 7 bases between them. Germline-derived CDR1 and CDR2 are SGHRS and YFSETQ. CDR3 size: 14 residues.

This chain uses TRBV7-9 with TRBJ2-7; 9 bases are shared with TRBD1. V lost 4 bases, J lost 3 bases, and 4 bases stayed unmatched. The CDR3 is made up of 14 amino acids. Germline values: CDR1 SEHNR, CDR2 FQNEAQ (reference sequence). CDR3 amino acids: CASSSGTGSYEQYF. The CDR3 DNA reads as TGTGCCAGCAGCTCCGGGACAGGGAGCTACGAGCAGTACTTC.

This clone was observed a single time. V usage is TRBV7-8 and J usage is TRBJ1-5; tentative D call: TRBD1 (5 bases). V was clipped by 5 bases and J by 5 bases, with 22 bases between them. The CDR3 totals 17 residues. The germline gives CDR1 SGHVS, CDR2 FQNEAQ. The DNA of the CDR3 is TGTGCCAGCAGCACAGACCCTGTACCGACAGAGTATCAGCCCCAGCATTTT. Residues: CASSTDPVPTEYQPQHF.